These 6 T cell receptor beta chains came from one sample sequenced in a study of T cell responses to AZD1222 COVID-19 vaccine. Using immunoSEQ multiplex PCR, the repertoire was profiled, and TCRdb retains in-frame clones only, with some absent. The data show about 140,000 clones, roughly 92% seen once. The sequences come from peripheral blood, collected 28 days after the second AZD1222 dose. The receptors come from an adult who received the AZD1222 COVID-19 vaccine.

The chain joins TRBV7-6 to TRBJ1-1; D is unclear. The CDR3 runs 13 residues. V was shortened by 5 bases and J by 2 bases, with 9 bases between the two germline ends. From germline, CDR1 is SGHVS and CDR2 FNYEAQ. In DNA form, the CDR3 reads TGTGCCAGCAGCCGCGGGCGTAACACTGAAGCTTTCTTT. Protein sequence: CASSRGRNTEAFF.

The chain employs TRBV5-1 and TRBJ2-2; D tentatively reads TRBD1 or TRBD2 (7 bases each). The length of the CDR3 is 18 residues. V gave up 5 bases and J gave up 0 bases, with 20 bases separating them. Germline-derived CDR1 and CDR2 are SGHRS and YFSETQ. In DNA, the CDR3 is TGCGCCAGCAGGCGGGGGTGGGACAGCCAGTCGAACACCGGGGAGCTGTTTTTT. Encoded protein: CASRRGWDSQSNTGELFF.

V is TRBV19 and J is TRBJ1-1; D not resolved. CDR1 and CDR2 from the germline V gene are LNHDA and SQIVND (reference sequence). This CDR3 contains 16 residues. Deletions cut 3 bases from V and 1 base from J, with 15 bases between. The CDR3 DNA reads TGTGCCAGTAGTATGAGACACGATGGGGAGAACACTGAAGCTTTCTTT. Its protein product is CASSMRHDGENTEAFF.

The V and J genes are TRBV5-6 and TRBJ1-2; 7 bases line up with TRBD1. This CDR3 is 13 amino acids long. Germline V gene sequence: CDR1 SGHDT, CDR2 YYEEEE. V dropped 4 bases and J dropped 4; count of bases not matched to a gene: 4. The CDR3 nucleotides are TGTGCCAGCAGCACCGGGACAGTCTATGGCTACACCTTC. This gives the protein CASSTGTVYGYTF. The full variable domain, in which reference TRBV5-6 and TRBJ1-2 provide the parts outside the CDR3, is DAGVTQSPTHLIKTRGQQVTLRCSPKSGHDTVSWYQQALGQGPQFIFQYYEEEERQRGNFPDRFSGHQFPNYSSELNVNALLLGDSALYLCASSTGTVYGYTFGSGTRLTVV.

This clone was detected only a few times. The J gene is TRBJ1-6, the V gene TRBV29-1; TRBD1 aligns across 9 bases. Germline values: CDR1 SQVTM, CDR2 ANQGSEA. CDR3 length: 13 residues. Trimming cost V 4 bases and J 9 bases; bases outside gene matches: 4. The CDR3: CSVGEDRGSPLHF. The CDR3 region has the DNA TGCAGCGTTGGGGAGGACAGGGGTTCACCCCTCCACTTT.

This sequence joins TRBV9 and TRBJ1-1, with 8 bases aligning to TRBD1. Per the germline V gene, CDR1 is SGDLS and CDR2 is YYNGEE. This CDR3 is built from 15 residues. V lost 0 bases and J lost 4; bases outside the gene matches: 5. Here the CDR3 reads CASSVGGQGPTEAFF. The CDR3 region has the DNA TGTGCCAGCAGCGTAGGAGGACAGGGCCCCACTGAAGCTTTCTTT.